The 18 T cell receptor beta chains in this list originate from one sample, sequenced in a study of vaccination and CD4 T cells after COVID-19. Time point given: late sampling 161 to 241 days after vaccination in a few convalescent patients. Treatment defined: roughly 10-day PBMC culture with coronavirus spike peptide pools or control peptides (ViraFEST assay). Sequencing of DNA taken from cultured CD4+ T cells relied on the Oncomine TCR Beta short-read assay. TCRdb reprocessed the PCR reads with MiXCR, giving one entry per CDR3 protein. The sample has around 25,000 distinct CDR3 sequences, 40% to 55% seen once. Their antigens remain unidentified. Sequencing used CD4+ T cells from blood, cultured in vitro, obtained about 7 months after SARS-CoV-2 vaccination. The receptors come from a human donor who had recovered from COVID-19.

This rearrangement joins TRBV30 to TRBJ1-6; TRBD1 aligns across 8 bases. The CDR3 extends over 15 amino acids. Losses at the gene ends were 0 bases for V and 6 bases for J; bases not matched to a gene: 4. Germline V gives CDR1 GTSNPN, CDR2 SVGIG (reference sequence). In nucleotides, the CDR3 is TGTGCCTGGAGTGTATCCGGACAGGGTAATTCACCCCTCCACTTT. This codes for CAWSVSGQGNSPLHF.

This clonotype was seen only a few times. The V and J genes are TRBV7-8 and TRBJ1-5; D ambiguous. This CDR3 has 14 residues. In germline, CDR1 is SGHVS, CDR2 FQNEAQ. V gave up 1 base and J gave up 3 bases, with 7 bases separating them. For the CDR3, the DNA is TGTGCCAGCAGCTTAGGACATAACAATCAGCCCCAGCATTTT. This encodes CASSLGHNNQPQHF.

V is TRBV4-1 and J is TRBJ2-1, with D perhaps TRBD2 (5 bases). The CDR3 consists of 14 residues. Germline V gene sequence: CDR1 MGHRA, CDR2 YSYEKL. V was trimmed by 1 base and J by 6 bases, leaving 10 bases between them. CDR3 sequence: CASSQVASFNEQFF. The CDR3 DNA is TGCGCCAGCAGCCAAGTGGCTAGCTTCAATGAGCAGTTCTTC.

The CDR3 loop reads CASSLLLRASGELFF. The CDR3 bases are TGTGCCAGCAGCTTACTTCTGCGGGCTTCCGGGGAGCTGTTTTTT. V usage is TRBV7-8 and J usage is TRBJ2-2; the D gene is possibly TRBD2 (5 bases). The CDR3 is 15 residues long. In germline, CDR1 is SGHVS, CDR2 FQNEAQ. V was cut by 2 bases and J by 6 bases, with 13 bases left in between.

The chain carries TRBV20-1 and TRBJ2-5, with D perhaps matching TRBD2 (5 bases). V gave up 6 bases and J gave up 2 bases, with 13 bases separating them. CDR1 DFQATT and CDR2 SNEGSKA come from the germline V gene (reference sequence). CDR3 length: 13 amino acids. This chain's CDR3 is CSAPTRAQETQYF. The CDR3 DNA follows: TGCAGTGCCCCAACTAGGGCACAAGAGACCCAGTACTTC.

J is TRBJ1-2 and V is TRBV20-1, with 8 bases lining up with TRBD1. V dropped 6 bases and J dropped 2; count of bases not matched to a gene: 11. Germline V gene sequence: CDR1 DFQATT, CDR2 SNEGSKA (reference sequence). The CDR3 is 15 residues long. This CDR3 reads CSARGRQGKNYGYTF. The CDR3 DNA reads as TGCAGTGCCAGGGGCCGACAGGGGAAAAACTATGGCTACACCTTC.

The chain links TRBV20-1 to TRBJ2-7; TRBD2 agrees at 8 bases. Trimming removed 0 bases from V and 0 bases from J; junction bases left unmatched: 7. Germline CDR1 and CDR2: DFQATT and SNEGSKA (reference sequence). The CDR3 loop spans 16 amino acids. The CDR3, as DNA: TGCAGTGCTAGAGATCATGGCGGGGGGAGCTCCTACGAGCAGTACTTC. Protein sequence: CSARDHGGGSSYEQYF.

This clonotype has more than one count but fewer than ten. The CDR3 DNA sequence: TGCAGTGCCACGAGGGGGCCGAATTCACCCCTCCACTTT. Translation gives CSATRGPNSPLHF. This sequence joins TRBV20-1 and TRBJ1-6, with 7 positions matching TRBD1. The CDR3 has 13 amino acids. Germline-derived CDR1 and CDR2 are DFQATT and SNEGSKA (reference sequence). The J segment lost 7 bases and the V segment lost 6 bases, leaving 6 bases of the junction unmatched.

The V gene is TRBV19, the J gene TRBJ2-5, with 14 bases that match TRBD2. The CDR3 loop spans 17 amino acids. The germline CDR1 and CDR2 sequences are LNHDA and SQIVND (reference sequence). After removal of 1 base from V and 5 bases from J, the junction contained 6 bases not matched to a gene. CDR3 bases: TGTGCCAGTAGTATAGGGGGGACTAGCGGGAGTGGGGAGACCCAGTACTTC. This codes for CASSIGGTSGSGETQYF. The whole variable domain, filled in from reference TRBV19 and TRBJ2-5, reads DGGITQSPKYLFRKEGQNVTLSCEQNLNHDAMYWYRQDPGQGLRLIYYSQIVNDFQKGDIAEGYSVSREKKESFPLTVTSAQKNPTAFYLCASSIGGTSGSGETQYFGPGTRLLVL.

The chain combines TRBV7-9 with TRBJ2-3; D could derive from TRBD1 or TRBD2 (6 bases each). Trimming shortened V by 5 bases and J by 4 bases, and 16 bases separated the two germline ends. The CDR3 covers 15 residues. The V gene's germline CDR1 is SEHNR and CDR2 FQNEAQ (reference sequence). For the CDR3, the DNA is TGTGCCAGCAGCCAATACCAGAGGGGGGCAGATACGCAGTATTTT. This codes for CASSQYQRGADTQYF.

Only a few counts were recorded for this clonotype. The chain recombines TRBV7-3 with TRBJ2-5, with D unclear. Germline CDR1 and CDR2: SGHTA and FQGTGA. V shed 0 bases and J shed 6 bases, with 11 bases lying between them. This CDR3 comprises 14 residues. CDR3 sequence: CASSLTPGLKTQYF. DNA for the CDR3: TGTGCCAGCAGCTTAACGCCGGGTCTGAAGACCCAGTACTTC. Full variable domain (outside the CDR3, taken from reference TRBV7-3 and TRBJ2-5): GAGVSQTPSNKVTEKGKYVELRCDPISGHTALYWYRQSLGQGPEFLIYFQGTGAADDSGLPNDRFFAVRPEGSVSTLKIQRTERGDSAVYLCASSLTPGLKTQYFGPGTRLLVL.

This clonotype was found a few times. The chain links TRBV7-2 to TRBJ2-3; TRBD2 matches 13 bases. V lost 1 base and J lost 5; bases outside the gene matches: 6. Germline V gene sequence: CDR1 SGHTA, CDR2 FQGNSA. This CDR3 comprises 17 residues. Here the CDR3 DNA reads TGTGCCAGCAGCTTAGGGACTAGCGGGAGCGGAGGAGATACGCAGTATTTT. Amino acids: CASSLGTSGSGGDTQYF.

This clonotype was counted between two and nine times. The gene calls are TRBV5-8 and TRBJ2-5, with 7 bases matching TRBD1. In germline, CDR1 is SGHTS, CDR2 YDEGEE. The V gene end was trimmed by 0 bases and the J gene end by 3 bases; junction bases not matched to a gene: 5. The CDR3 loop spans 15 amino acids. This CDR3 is CASSLAFTGEETQYF. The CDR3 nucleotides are TGTGCCAGCAGCTTGGCTTTCACAGGGGAAGAGACCCAGTACTTC.

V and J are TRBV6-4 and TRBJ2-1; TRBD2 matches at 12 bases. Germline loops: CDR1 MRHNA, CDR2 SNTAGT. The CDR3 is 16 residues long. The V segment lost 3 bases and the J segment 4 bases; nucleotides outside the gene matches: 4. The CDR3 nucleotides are TGTGCCAGCAGTGAGACTAGCGGGAGTAGATACAATGAGCAGTTCTTC. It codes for CASSETSGSRYNEQFF.

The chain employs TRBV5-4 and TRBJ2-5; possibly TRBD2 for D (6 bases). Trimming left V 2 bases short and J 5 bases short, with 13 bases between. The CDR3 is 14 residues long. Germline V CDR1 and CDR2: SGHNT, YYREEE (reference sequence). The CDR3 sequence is CASSFGSQLETQYF. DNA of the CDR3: TGTGCCAGCAGCTTCGGGAGCCAGTTGGAGACCCAGTACTTC.

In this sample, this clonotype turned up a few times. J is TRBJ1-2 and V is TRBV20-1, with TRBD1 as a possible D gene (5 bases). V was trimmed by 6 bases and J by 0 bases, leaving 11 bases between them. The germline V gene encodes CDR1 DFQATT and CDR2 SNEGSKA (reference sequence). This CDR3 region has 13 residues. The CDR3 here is CSASGIANYGYTF. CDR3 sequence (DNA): TGCAGTGCCTCAGGGATAGCTAACTATGGCTACACCTTC.

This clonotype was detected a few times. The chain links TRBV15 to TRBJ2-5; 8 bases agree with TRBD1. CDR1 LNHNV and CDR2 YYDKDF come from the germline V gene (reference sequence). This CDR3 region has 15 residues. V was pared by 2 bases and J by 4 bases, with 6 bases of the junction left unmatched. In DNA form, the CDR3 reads TGTGCCACCAGCAGAACCGGGACAGGTCGAGAGACCCAGTACTTC. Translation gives CATSRTGTGRETQYF.

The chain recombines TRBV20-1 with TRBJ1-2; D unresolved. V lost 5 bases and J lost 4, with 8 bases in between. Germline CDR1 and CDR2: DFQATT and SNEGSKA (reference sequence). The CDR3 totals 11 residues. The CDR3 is CSASESYGYTF. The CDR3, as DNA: TGCAGTGCTTCGGAATCCTATGGCTACACCTTC.